Each of the 21 T cell receptor beta chains below was sequenced from the same sample in a study of T cells in Graves' hyperthyroidism and ophthalmopathy. The source material, RNA transcripts, was used to amplify TCR beta CDR3 regions. HTBI primers drove first-round RT-PCR of the TCR CDR3. TCRdb re-analysed the multiplex PCR reads in MiXCR, keeping a single row per CDR3 protein. The table lists roughly 840,000 distinct CDR3 sequences, 38% of them singletons. The sample was blood. The receptors here all came from a man aged 18 to 35 with Graves' hyperthyroidism.

The table lists this clonotype with a count of one. This may stem from a read error, because a much larger clone lies one nucleotide away. The V and J genes are TRBV7-6 and TRBJ1-2, with 8 bases lining up with TRBD1. The CDR3 is 13 amino acids. Trimming removed 5 bases from V and 6 bases from J; junction bases left unmatched: 5. Germline V gene data show CDR1 as SGHVS and CDR2 as FNYEAQ. CDR3 sequence (DNA): TGTGCCAGCAGCGCGGACAGGGATAATGGCTACACCTTC. This encodes CASSADRDNGYTF.

This clonotype appeared many times. This sequence joins TRBV7-6 and TRBJ1-2; tentatively, D is TRBD1 (6 bases). Germline CDR1 is SGHVS and CDR2 is FNYEAQ. Trimming took off 0 bases at V and 4 bases at J, with 12 bases between the two ends. The CDR3 consists of 15 residues. The CDR3 DNA reads as TGTGCCAGCAGCTTAGCGGCAGGGGACACCTATGGCTACACCTTC. It encodes CASSLAAGDTYGYTF. Drawing the rest from reference TRBV7-6 and TRBJ1-2, the complete variable domain is GAGVSQSPRYKVTKRGQDVALRCDPISGHVSLYWYRQALGQGPEFLTYFNYEAQQDKSGLPNDRFSAERPEGSISTLTIQRTEQRDSAMYRCASSLAAGDTYGYTFGSGTRLTVV.

This clonotype was seen ten or more times. The J gene is TRBJ1-6, the V gene TRBV25-1; 10 bases line up with TRBD1. The CDR3 covers 17 residues. The V and J ends lost 5 bases and 5 bases, in that order; junction bases with no gene match: 9. CDR1 and CDR2 from the germline V gene are MGHDK and SYGVNS. The CDR3 DNA reads as TGTGCCAGCAGTCCAGCAGACAGGGGGCGGCATAATTCACCCCTCCACTTT. This gives the protein CASSPADRGRHNSPLHF.

This clonotype occurred a few times. The V gene is TRBV25-1, the J gene TRBJ2-3, with a weak D call TRBD2 (7 bases). The germline CDR1 and CDR2 sequences are MGHDK and SYGVNS. The CDR3 consists of 15 residues. Trimming shortened V by 3 bases and J by 4 bases, and 14 bases separated the two germline ends. The CDR3 sequence is CASSDGGPPSDTQYF. The CDR3 region has the DNA TGTGCCAGCAGTGACGGGGGGCCTCCTTCAGATACGCAGTATTTT.

This rearrangement joins TRBV7-9 to TRBJ2-7; D is possibly TRBD1 or TRBD2 (5 bases each). The CDR3 contains 14 residues. V shed 4 bases and J shed 2 bases, with 12 bases lying between them. Germline V CDR1 and CDR2: SEHNR, FQNEAQ (reference sequence). This CDR3 reads CASSSGRLTYEQYF. As DNA, the CDR3 is TGTGCCAGCAGCTCGGGACGGCTCACCTACGAGCAGTACTTC.

V is TRBV11-2 and J is TRBJ2-5; the match to TRBD2 covers 9 bases. The CDR3 sequence is 15 residues long. CDR1 is SGHAT and CDR2 is FQNNGV in the germline V gene. J lost 1 base, V lost 5 bases, and 5 bases had no gene match. CDR3 protein: CASSPLTSGQETQYF. DNA for the CDR3: TGTGCCAGCAGCCCACTGACTAGCGGCCAAGAGACCCAGTACTTC.

The J gene is TRBJ1-5, the V gene TRBV20-1; D not certain. The V gene lost 0 bases and the J gene lost 1 base, with 7 bases spanning the gap. This CDR3 contains 14 residues. Germline values: CDR1 DFQATT, CDR2 SNEGSKA (reference sequence). The chain's CDR3 is CSARDGRSNQPQHF. In DNA, the CDR3 is TGCAGTGCTAGAGATGGGCGGAGCAATCAGCCCCAGCATTTT.

A few counts support this clonotype. This chain uses TRBV12-3 or TRBV12-4 with TRBJ1-1, with 12 bases matching TRBD1. CDR3 length: 15 residues. J gave up 5 bases and V 3 bases, and 4 bases lay outside the gene matches. In DNA form, the CDR3 reads TGTGCCAGCAGTTTCCGGGACAGGGGGCTTACTGAAGCTTTCTTT. As protein: CASSFRDRGLTEAFF.

The V and J genes are TRBV12-5 and TRBJ1-6; TRBD1 is a possible D gene (5 bases). The CDR3 loop spans 15 amino acids. Looked up from germline, CDR1 is LGHNT and CDR2 is FRNRAP. V lost 6 bases to trimming and J lost 4 bases, with 13 bases between them. CDR3 sequence (DNA): TGTGCTAGTGGCGGCGACAGAGGATATAATTCACCCCTCCACTTT. It yields the protein CASGGDRGYNSPLHF.

This clonotype has just a few counts. This rearrangement joins TRBV5-1 to TRBJ1-1, with D perhaps matching TRBD1 (6 bases). The CDR3 extends over 14 amino acids. From germline, CDR1 is SGHRS and CDR2 YFSETQ. V was clipped by 4 bases and J by 1 base, with 11 bases between them. The CDR3, as DNA: TGCGCCAGCAGCGCCCGGGGGGCGAACACTGAAGCTTTCTTT. It translates to CASSARGANTEAFF.

This clonotype came up a few times. V and J are TRBV4-3 and TRBJ1-5; 7 positions agree with TRBD1. After removal of 0 bases from V and 4 bases from J, the junction contained 3 bases not matched to a gene. The V gene's germline CDR1 is LGHNA and CDR2 YSLEER. CDR3 length: 15 amino acids. The CDR3 DNA is TGCGCCAGCAGCCAAGAACAGGGACAGAATCAGCCCCAGCATTTT. Translating it yields CASSQEQGQNQPQHF.

This clonotype was seen ten or more times. The J gene is TRBJ1-6, the V gene TRBV19; 10 nucleotides match TRBD1. This CDR3 has 16 amino acids. Germline trimming cut 7 bases from V and 8 bases from J; bases unmatched to any gene: 11. The germline CDR1 and CDR2 sequences are LNHDA and SQIVND (reference sequence). The CDR3 DNA sequence: TGTGCCAGTAAAGACGGGACAGGGGTCGAGGATTCACCCCTCCACTTT. Translated, it gives CASKDGTGVEDSPLHF.

At least ten counts were recorded for this clonotype. CDR3 loop: CASSHLGVSGNQPQHF. CDR3 in DNA: TGCGCCAGCAGTCACTTAGGAGTTTCGGGCAATCAGCCCCAGCATTTT. The J gene is TRBJ1-5, the V gene TRBV10-2; D gene uncertain. Looked up from germline, CDR1 is WSHSY and CDR2 is SAAADI. This CDR3 comprises 16 residues. Trimming left V 5 bases short and J 2 bases short, with 16 bases between.

This rearrangement joins TRBV6-1 to TRBJ2-7; D possibly matches TRBD1 or TRBD2 (5 bases each). This CDR3 comprises 15 residues. V lost 4 bases and J lost 2, with 15 bases in between. CDR1 is MNHNS, CDR2 SASEGT, per germline. The CDR3 DNA reads TGTGCCAGCAGTGTTGACGGGGCTGGGGCCTACGAGCAGTACTTC. Protein: CASSVDGAGAYEQYF.

This clonotype was observed a handful of times. The J gene is TRBJ1-1, the V gene TRBV9, with D hard to call. V was shortened by 1 base and J by 3 bases, with 13 bases between the two germline ends. The CDR3 runs 15 residues. Per the germline V gene, CDR1 is SGDLS and CDR2 is YYNGEE. The CDR3 is CASSVSSAGYTEAFF. The CDR3 DNA reads as TGTGCCAGCAGCGTATCCTCCGCGGGCTACACTGAAGCTTTCTTT.

The V and J genes are TRBV6-6 and TRBJ1-4; TRBD1 agrees at 11 bases. CDR3 length: 16 amino acids. V shed 5 bases, J shed 3 bases, and the junction held 5 bases outside the gene matches. Looked up from germline, CDR1 is MNHNY and CDR2 is SVGAGI (reference sequence). CDR3 region: CASSRGQGDSNEKLFF. The CDR3 nucleotides read TGTGCCAGCAGTAGGGGACAGGGGGACTCTAATGAAAAACTGTTTTTT.

This clonotype has more than one count but fewer than ten. The gene calls are TRBV4-3 and TRBJ1-6; D may be TRBD1 (6 bases). Germline CDR1 and CDR2: LGHNA and YSLEER. V lost 0 bases and J lost 10, with 16 bases in between. This CDR3 is built from 16 residues. The CDR3 here is CASSQDQGGGGSPLHF. CDR3 DNA sequence: TGCGCCAGCAGCCAAGATCAGGGCGGGGGCGGCTCACCCCTCCACTTT.

This chain links TRBV2 with TRBJ2-6, with TRBD1 identical over 8 bases. V shed 7 bases and J 3 bases; nucleotides not matched to a gene: 5. Germline V gene data show CDR1 as SNHLY and CDR2 as FYNNEI. CDR3 length: 15 residues. As DNA, the CDR3 is TGTGCCAGCACCGCGACAGGGGTTGGGGCCAACGTCCTGACTTTC. This translates into CASTATGVGANVLTF.

This clonotype was recorded at least ten times. V usage is TRBV2 and J usage is TRBJ1-3, with D possibly TRBD1 on 5 matching bases. The CDR3 has 15 amino acids. In germline, CDR1 is SNHLY, CDR2 FYNNEI. V was trimmed by 7 bases and J by 0 bases, leaving 13 bases between them. CDR3 loop: CASKETELSGNTIYF. CDR3 bases: TGTGCCAGCAAAGAGACAGAGCTCTCTGGAAACACCATATATTTT.

V and J are TRBV10-3 and TRBJ2-2; D not certain. The germline V gene encodes CDR1 ENHRY and CDR2 SYGVKD. V dropped 4 bases and J dropped 8 bases, with 5 bases sitting between them. The CDR3 runs to 11 residues. CDR3 in DNA: TGTGCCATCAGTGCCGCGGGGGAGCTGTTTTTT. Encoded protein: CAISAAGELFF.

This clonotype was counted ten times or more. The rearrangement joins TRBV19 to TRBJ2-7; TRBD1 agrees at 9 bases. Trimming at V came to 7 bases and at J to 2 bases, leaving 3 bases not matched to a gene. The CDR3 has 13 residues. In germline, CDR1 is LNHDA, CDR2 SQIVND (reference sequence). In DNA form, the CDR3 reads TGTGCCAGTACGGGACAGGGCGCCTACGAGCAGTACTTC. Translated: CASTGQGAYEQYF.